This is a list of T cell receptor beta chains from one sample in a study of blood T cell repertoires in COVID-19. Data came from immunoSEQ multiplex PCR; TCRdb stores just in-frame clones and leaves some out. The table records roughly 75,000 clones, over 65% of them present only once. Sequencing was carried out using peripheral blood. Every receptor here comes from a human donor with acute or convalescent COVID-19. The donor label of this sample is uncertain. The CDR3 runs from the conserved cysteine through the conserved F or W. D genes are given only for firm matches. Size values are once, few and many counts, or a class for expanded clones, and some rows have none.

v_gene,abundance,d_gene,j_gene,CDR3aa,CDR3nt
TRBV7-9,NA,TRBD1,TRBJ2-1,CASRLGTGGLNEQFF,TGTGCCAGCAGGTTGGGGACAGGGGGCTTAAATGAGCAGTTCTTC
TRBV11-2,NA,NA,TRBJ1-4,CASSLDFVGRFFATNEKLFF,TGTGCCAGCAGCTTAGATTTCGTTGGCAGGTTTTTTGCAACTAATGAAAAACTGTTTTTT
TRBV2,NA,TRBD2,TRBJ2-1,CASIDGTSGNNEQFF,TGTGCCAGCATTGACGGGACTAGCGGGAACAATGAGCAGTTCTTC
TRBV7-2,NA,NA,TRBJ2-1,CASSLDFGDYNEQFF,TGTGCCAGCAGCTTAGACTTCGGAGACTACAATGAGCAGTTCTTC
TRBV5-1,NA,NA,TRBJ1-3,CASSLYPGQGSGNTIYF,TGCGCCAGCAGCTTGTATCCGGGCCAGGGCTCTGGAAACACCATATATTTT
TRBV5-1,NA,TRBD1,TRBJ1-3,CASSQNTGDSGNTIYF,TGCGCCAGCAGCCAGAATACAGGGGATTCTGGAAACACCATATATTTT
TRBV6-2/TRBV6-3,NA,NA,TRBJ2-2,CASSTGFTGELFF,TGTGCCAGCAGTACGGGGTTCACCGGGGAGCTGTTTTTT
TRBV7-9,NA,NA,TRBJ2-1,CASSVQEHNEQFF,TGTGCCAGCAGCGTACAGGAACACAATGAGCAGTTCTTC
TRBV19,NA,NA,TRBJ1-1,CASRQGRTEAFF,TGTGCCAGTAGGCAGGGTCGGACTGAAGCTTTCTTT
TRBV7-2,NA,TRBD1,TRBJ1-3,CASSLGTGSGNTIYF,TGTGCCAGCAGCTTAGGGACAGGATCTGGAAACACCATATATTTT
TRBV7-2,few,TRBD2,TRBJ2-1,CASSFGTSGRAEFF,TGTGCCAGCAGTTTCGGAACTAGCGGGAGGGCCGAGTTCTTC
TRBV10-3,NA,NA,TRBJ2-2,CAISAGTPNTGELFF,TGTGCCATCAGTGCCGGGACTCCGAACACCGGGGAGCTGTTTTTT
TRBV5-6,NA,NA,TRBJ2-7,CASSLGGHTRKYF,TGTGCCAGCAGCTTGGGAGGCCACACTCGGAAGTACTTC
TRBV19,NA,NA,TRBJ1-1,CASSNPGGGNTEAFF,TGTGCCAGTAGTAACCCCGGCGGGGGGAACACTGAAGCTTTCTTT
TRBV10-3,few,TRBD2,TRBJ2-3,CAISSGLAGGTDTQYF,TGTGCCATCAGTTCGGGACTAGCGGGGGGCACAGATACGCAGTATTTT
TRBV15,NA,NA,TRBJ1-4,CATSRGTGTNEKLFF,TGTGCCACCAGCAGAGGAACCGGGACAAATGAAAAACTGTTTTTT
TRBV2,NA,NA,TRBJ2-7,CASSDEAGGSYEQYF,TGTGCCAGCAGTGACGAGGCGGGCGGCTCCTACGAGCAGTACTTC
TRBV28,NA,TRBD2,TRBJ2-1,CASSFLGGATTYNEQFF,TGTGCCAGCAGCTTCCTGGGAGGGGCTACCACATACAATGAGCAGTTCTTC
TRBV18,NA,TRBD1,TRBJ2-3,CASSPSLQTGEADTQYF,TGTGCCAGCTCACCATCTCTGCAGACAGGGGAGGCAGATACGCAGTATTTT
TRBV7-2,NA,NA,TRBJ1-1,CASRSGRTNTEAFF,TGTGCCAGCAGATCAGGGAGGACTAACACTGAAGCTTTCTTT
TRBV10-1,once,TRBD1,TRBJ1-1,CASSEGQGTAFF,TGCGCCAGCAGTGAGGGACAGGGGACGGCTTTCTTT
TRBV7-2,NA,NA,TRBJ1-2,CASSLGSPPGYGYTF,TGTGCCAGCAGCTTAGGGTCCCCCCCGGGGTATGGCTACACCTTC
TRBV12-3/TRBV12-4,NA,TRBD1,TRBJ1-2,CASSPGTVGGYTF,TGTGCCAGCAGCCCGGGGACAGTCGGTGGCTACACCTTC
TRBV10-3,once,NA,TRBJ2-1,CAISERREQFF,TGTGCCATCAGTGAACGCAGGGAGCAGTTCTTC
TRBV7-2,few,NA,TRBJ2-1,CASSLGAGSRNEQFF,TGTGCCAGCAGCTTAGGAGCGGGTAGCCGCAATGAGCAGTTCTTC
TRBV6-5,NA,TRBD1,TRBJ1-2,CASSYALQGASYGYTF,TGTGCCAGCAGTTACGCACTACAGGGGGCGAGCTATGGCTACACCTTC
TRBV7-5,NA,NA,TRBJ2-3,CARSRTGSVLSTDTQYF,TGTGCCAGAAGCCGGACAGGGTCCGTTCTTAGCACAGATACGCAGTATTTT
TRBV5-1,few,NA,TRBJ2-5,CASSLDRVGETQYF,TGCGCCAGCAGCTTGGACAGGGTGGGAGAGACCCAGTACTTC
TRBV7-9,NA,NA,TRBJ1-4,CASSPVGYDEKLFF,TGTGCCAGCAGCCCTGTCGGGTACGATGAAAAACTGTTTTTT
TRBV10-1,NA,NA,TRBJ2-5,CASSARVGTQYF,TGCGCCAGCAGTGCCAGGGTGGGGACCCAGTACTTC
TRBV6-5,NA,NA,TRBJ1-1,CASRQDSLIEAFF,TGTGCCAGCAGACAAGACAGCCTGATTGAAGCTTTCTTT
TRBV5-1,NA,TRBD2,TRBJ2-2,CASSLVPSGTGELFF,TGCGCCAGCAGCTTGGTCCCTAGCGGGACCGGGGAGCTGTTTTTT
TRBV6-6,NA,TRBD1,TRBJ1-6,CASSPGQIINSPLHF,TGTGCCAGCAGTCCGGGACAGATAATTAATTCACCCCTCCACTTT
TRBV9,few,TRBD1,TRBJ2-2,CASSARTGGSGELFF,TGTGCCAGCAGCGCCAGGACAGGGGGGTCCGGGGAGCTGTTTTTT
TRBV4-3,few,TRBD2,TRBJ2-1,CASSPLASGFYNEQFF,TGCGCCAGCAGCCCCCTGGCTAGCGGTTTTTACAATGAGCAGTTCTTC
TRBV7-2,NA,TRBD2,TRBJ2-5,CASSPGLLAGASGETQYF,TGTGCCAGCAGCCCCGGATTGCTAGCGGGAGCCTCGGGGGAGACCCAGTACTTC
TRBV6-2/TRBV6-3,NA,NA,TRBJ2-1,CASSLPTGYNEQFF,TGTGCCAGCAGCCTCCCCACAGGCTACAATGAGCAGTTCTTC
TRBV19,NA,NA,TRBJ1-5,CASSDNPAQPQHF,TGTGCCAGTAGTGACAACCCCGCTCAGCCCCAGCATTTT
TRBV3-1/TRBV3-2,NA,TRBD2,TRBJ2-1,CASSQFLAGGPLFF,TGTGCCAGCAGCCAATTTCTAGCGGGAGGCCCCCTGTTCTTC
TRBV28,NA,NA,TRBJ2-7,CASSLGNYEQYF,TGTGCCAGCAGTTTAGGCAACTACGAGCAGTACTTC
TRBV15,NA,NA,TRBJ1-5,CATSRGNPFNRRSGDQPQHF,TGTGCCACCAGCAGAGGAAATCCCTTTAATCGCAGGTCGGGGGATCAGCCCCAGCATTTT
TRBV14,once,TRBD1,TRBJ2-3,CASSQGDRGTDTQYF,TGTGCCAGCAGCCAAGGAGACAGGGGAACAGATACGCAGTATTTT
TRBV28,NA,TRBD1,TRBJ1-6,CASERTGYNSPLHF,TGTGCCAGCGAACGGACAGGGTATAATTCACCCCTCCACTTT